Sequencing of this TCR beta chain was carried out in a study of identifying expanded T cells in peripheral blood. Data came from immunoSEQ multiplex PCR; TCRdb stores just in-frame clones and leaves some out. Of 100,000 or so clones in the sample, 88% were seen once. The V end was cut by 3 bases, the J end by 1 base, with 15 bases between. Germline V lookup: CDR1 MNHNS, CDR2 SASEGT. This CDR3 spans 16 amino acids. This sequence was found in a person aged 18-70 years in good health. The rearrangement joins TRBV6-1 to TRBJ1-1; the D is unclear. The sequenced sample was blood. Here the CDR3 DNA reads TGTGCCAGCAGTGATTCCCCCGTACAGTGGAACACTGAAGCTTTCTTT. Amino acids: CASSDSPVQWNTEAFF.